This TCR beta chain appears in the sequencing data of a study of blood T cell repertoires in COVID-19. On the study more broadly: Researchers got acute and convalescent COVID-19 samples from the United States, Italy and Spain. Sample material is recorded as cDNA or gDNA derived from T cells, B-cell-depleted T cells, or PBMCs.

This CDR3 contains 14 residues. The V gene's germline CDR1 is SGHRS and CDR2 YFSETQ. V shed 8 bases and J 3 bases; nucleotides not matched to a gene: 7. The protocol was immunoSEQ multiplex PCR, while the TCRdb copy is restricted to in-frame clones and leaves out a portion. Here the sample spans more than 150,000 clones, around 87% being singletons. This clone was detected once. Sequenced sample: peripheral blood. This TCR was recovered from a man aged 35-49 years with active or convalescent COVID-19. The chain joins TRBV5-1 to TRBJ1-5, with TRBD1 identical over 8 bases. This CDR3 reads CASPSDRDNQPQHF. CDR3 sequence (DNA): TGCGCCAGTCCGTCGGACAGGGACAATCAGCCCCAGCATTTT.